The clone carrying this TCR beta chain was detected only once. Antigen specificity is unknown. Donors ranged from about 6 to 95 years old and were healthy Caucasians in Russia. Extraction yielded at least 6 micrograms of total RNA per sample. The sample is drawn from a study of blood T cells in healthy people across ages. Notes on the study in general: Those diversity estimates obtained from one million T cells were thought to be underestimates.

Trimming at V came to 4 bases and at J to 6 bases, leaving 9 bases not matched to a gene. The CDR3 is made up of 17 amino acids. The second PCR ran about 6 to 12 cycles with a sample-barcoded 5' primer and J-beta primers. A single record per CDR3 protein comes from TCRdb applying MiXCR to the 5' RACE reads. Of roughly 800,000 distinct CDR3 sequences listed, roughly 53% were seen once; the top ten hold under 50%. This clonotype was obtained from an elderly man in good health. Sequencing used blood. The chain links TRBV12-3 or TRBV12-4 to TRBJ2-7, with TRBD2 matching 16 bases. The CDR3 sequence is CASSSWGTSGRALEQYF. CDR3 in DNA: TGTGCCAGCAGTTCCTGGGGGACTAGCGGGAGGGCCCTCGAGCAGTACTTC.